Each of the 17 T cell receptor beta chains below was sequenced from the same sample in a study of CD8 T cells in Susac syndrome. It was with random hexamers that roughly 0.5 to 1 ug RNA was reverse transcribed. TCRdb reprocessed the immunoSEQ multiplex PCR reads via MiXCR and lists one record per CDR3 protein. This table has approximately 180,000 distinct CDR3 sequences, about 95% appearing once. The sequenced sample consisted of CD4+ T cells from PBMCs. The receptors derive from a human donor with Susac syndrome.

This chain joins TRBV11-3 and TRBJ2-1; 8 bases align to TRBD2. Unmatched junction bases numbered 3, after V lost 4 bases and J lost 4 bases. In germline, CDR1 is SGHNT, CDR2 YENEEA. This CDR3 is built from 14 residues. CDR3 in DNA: TGTGCCAGCAGCTATAGCGGGGCTTACAATGAGCAGTTCTTC. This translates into CASSYSGAYNEQFF.

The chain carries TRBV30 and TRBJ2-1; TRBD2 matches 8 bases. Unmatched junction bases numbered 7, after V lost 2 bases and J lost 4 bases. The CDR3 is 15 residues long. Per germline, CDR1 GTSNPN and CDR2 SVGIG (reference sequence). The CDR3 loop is CAWSLTSGYYNEQFF. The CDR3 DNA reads TGTGCCTGGAGTCTCACTAGCGGTTATTACAATGAGCAGTTCTTC.

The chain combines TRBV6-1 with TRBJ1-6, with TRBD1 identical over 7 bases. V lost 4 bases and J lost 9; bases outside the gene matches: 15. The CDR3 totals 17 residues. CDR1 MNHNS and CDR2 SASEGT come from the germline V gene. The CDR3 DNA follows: TGTGCCAGCAGTGCGAACACGGGACAGACGTTTGGTTCACCCCTCCACTTT. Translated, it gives CASSANTGQTFGSPLHF.

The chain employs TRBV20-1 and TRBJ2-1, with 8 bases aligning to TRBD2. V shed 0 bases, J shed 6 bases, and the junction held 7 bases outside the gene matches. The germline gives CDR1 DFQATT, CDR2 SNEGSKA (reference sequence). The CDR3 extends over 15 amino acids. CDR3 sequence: CSARDPRGASNEQFF. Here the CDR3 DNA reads TGCAGTGCTAGAGACCCGCGGGGGGCATCCAATGAGCAGTTCTTC.

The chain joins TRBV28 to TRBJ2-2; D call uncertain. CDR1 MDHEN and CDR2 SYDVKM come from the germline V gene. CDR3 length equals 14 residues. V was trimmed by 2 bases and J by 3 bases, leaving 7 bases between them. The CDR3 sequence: CASSLPTHTGELFF. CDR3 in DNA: TGTGCCAGCAGTTTACCTACCCACACCGGGGAGCTGTTTTTT.

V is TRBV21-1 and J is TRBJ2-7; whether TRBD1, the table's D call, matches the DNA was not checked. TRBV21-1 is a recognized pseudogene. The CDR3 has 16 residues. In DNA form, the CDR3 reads TGTGCCAGCAGCAAAGTTCGGTGGGACAGCTACTACGAGCAGTACTTC. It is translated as CASSKVRWDSYYEQYF.

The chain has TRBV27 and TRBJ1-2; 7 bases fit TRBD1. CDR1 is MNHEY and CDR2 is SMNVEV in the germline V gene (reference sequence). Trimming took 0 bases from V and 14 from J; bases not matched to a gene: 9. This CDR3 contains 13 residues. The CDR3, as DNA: TGTGCCAGCAGTTTATCGAAGGGAGGGGGCAGAACCTTC. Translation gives CASSLSKGGGRTF.

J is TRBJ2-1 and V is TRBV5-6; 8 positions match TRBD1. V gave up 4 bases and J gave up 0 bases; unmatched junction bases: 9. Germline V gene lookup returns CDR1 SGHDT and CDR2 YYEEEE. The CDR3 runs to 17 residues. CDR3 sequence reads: CASSQPGQAVSYNEQFF. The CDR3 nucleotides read TGTGCCAGCAGCCAGCCGGGACAGGCGGTCTCCTACAATGAGCAGTTCTTC.

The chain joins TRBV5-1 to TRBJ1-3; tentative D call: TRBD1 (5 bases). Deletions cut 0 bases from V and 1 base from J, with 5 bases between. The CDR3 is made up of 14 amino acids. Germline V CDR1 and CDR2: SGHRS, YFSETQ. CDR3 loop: CASSLEGSGNTIYF. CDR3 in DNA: TGCGCCAGCAGCTTGGAGGGGTCTGGAAACACCATATATTTT. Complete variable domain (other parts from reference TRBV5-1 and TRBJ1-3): KAGVTQTPRYLIKTRGQQVTLSCSPISGHRSVSWYQQTPGQGLQFLFEYFSETQRNKGNFPGRFSGRQFSNSRSEMNVSTLELGDSALYLCASSLEGSGNTIYFGEGSWLTVV.

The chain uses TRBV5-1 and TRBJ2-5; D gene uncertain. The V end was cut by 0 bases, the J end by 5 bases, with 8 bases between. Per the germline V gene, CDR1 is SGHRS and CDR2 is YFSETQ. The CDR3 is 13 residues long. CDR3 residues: CASSLVAAETQYF. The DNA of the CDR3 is TGCGCCAGCAGCTTGGTGGCGGCGGAGACCCAGTACTTC.

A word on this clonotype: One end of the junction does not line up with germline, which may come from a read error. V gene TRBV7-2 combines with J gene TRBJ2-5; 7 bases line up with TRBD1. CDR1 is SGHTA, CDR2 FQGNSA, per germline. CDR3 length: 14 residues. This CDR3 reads CASSLAGGQETQYF. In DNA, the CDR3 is TGTGCCAGCAGTTTAGCAGGGGGTCAAGAGACCCAGTACTTC.

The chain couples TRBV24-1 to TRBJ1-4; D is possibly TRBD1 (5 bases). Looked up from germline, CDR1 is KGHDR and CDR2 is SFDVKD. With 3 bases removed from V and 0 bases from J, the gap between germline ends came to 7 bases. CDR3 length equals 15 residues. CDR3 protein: CATSDAGATNEKLFF. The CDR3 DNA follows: TGTGCCACCAGTGATGCGGGGGCAACTAATGAAAAACTGTTTTTT.

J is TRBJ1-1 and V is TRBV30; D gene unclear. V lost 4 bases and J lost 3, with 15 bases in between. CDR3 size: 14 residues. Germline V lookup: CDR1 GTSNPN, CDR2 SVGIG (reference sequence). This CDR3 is CAWTTGQWDTEAFF. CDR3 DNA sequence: TGTGCCTGGACCACGGGCCAGTGGGACACTGAAGCTTTCTTT.

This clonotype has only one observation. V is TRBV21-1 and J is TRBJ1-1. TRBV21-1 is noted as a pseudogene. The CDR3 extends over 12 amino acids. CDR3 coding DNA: TGTGCCAGCAGCAAATATGATATGGAAGCTTTCTTT. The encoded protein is CASSKYDMEAFF.

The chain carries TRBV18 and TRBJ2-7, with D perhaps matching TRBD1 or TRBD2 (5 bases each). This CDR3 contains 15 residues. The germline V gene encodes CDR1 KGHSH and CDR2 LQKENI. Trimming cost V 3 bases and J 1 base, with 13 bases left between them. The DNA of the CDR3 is TGTGCCAGCTCACCCACTCGGGGCAGTTCCTACGAGCAGTACTTC. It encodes CASSPTRGSSYEQYF.

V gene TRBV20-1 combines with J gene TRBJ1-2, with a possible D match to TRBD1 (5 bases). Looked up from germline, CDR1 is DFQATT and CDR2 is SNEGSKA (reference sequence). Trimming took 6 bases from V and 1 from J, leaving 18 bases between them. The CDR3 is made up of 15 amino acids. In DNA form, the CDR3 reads TGCAGTGCATCGCCGGGACGGACAATTAACTATGGCTACACCTTC. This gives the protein CSASPGRTINYGYTF.

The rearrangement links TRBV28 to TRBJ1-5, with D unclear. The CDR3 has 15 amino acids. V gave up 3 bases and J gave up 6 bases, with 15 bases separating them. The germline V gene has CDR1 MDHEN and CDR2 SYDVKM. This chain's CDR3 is CASSFIETGRQPQHF. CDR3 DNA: TGTGCCAGCAGTTTTATCGAAACCGGACGTCAGCCCCAGCATTTT.